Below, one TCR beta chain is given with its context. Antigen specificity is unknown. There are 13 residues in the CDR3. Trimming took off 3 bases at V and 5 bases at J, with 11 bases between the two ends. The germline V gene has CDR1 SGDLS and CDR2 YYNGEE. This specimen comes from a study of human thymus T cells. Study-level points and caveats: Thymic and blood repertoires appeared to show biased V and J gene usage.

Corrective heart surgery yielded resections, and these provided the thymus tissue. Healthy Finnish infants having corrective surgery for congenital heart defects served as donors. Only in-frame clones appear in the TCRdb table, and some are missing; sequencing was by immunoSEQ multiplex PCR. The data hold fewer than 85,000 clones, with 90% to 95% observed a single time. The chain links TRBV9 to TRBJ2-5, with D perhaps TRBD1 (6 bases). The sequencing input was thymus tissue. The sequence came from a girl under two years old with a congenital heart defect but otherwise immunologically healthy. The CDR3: CASSETGPETQYF. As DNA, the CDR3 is TGTGCCAGCAGCGAAACAGGGCCGGAGACCCAGTACTTC.